These T cell receptor beta chains were read from a single sample in a study of T cell responses to AZD1222 COVID-19 vaccine. The method was immunoSEQ multiplex PCR; TCRdb's version includes in-frame clones alone and lacks a portion of them. Here the sample spans about 170,000 clones, 75% to 95% being singletons. The sequences come from peripheral blood, collected on day 0 of AZD1222 vaccination. The receptors stem from an adult in good health. Each CDR3 is given with its conserved first and last residue. A D gene is named only where the DNA matches it firmly. The size entry is marked missing in some rows and otherwise reads once, few, many or a size class.

size	V	length	D	J	CDR3	DNA
-	TRBV10-3	13	TRBD2	TRBJ2-1	CAMGSGDYNEQFF	TGTGCCATGGGCAGCGGGGACTACAATGAGCAGTTCTTC
-	TRBV13	15	-	TRBJ2-5	CASSLSGGHQETQYF	TGTGCCAGCAGCTTATCCGGGGGACACCAAGAGACCCAGTACTTC
-	TRBV30	15	-	TRBJ2-7	CAWSSPQGFVYEQYF	TGTGCCTGGAGCTCCCCTCAGGGGTTCGTCTACGAGCAGTACTTC
once	TRBV27	17	-	TRBJ1-4	CASSFRLGGGLNEKLFF	TGTGCCAGCAGTTTCCGCCTGGGGGGAGGTCTTAATGAAAAACTGTTTTTT
-	TRBV30	16	TRBD1	TRBJ1-5	CAWSRGGQGVLQPQHF	TGTGCCTGGAGTAGGGGAGGACAGGGGGTTTTGCAGCCCCAGCATTTT
-	TRBV2	13	-	TRBJ1-2	CASCGRGPPVGTF	TGTGCCAGCTGTGGCCGGGGGCCCCCGGTCGGGACCTTC
-	TRBV5-1	15	TRBD2	TRBJ2-1	CASSPVSGGDNEQFF	TGCGCCAGCAGCCCTGTCAGTGGGGGGGACAATGAGCAGTTCTTC
-	TRBV7-2	15	TRBD2	TRBJ2-1	CASSFTSGVGNEQFF	TGTGCCAGCAGCTTTACTAGCGGGGTAGGCAATGAGCAGTTCTTC
-	TRBV15	15	TRBD1	TRBJ1-4	CATSREGQGGEKLFF	TGTGCCACCAGCAGAGAGGGACAGGGTGGCGAAAAACTGTTTTTT
-	TRBV5-1	12	-	TRBJ2-5	CASSQSQETQYF	TGCGCCAGCAGCCAGAGCCAAGAGACCCAGTACTTC
-	TRBV7-7	13	-	TRBJ1-1	CASSFSVGAEAFF	TGTGCTAGCAGCTTCTCGGTTGGGGCTGAAGCTTTCTTT
-	TRBV30	13	-	TRBJ2-7	CAWSVGQSYEQYF	TGTGCCTGGAGTGTAGGACAGTCCTACGAGCAGTACTTC
-	TRBV21-1	14	-	TRBJ2-1	CASSSTSGDNEQFF	TGTGCCAGCAGCTCGACTAGCGGGGACAATGAGCAGTTCTTC
-	TRBV9	16	TRBD1	TRBJ1-2	CASSVDAGGALGGYTF	TGTGCCAGCAGCGTAGACGCAGGGGGCGCATTGGGTGGCTACACCTTC
-	TRBV14	18	-	TRBJ2-1	CASSQGFGRASSYNEQFF	TGTGCCAGCAGCCAAGGGTTCGGTCGGGCGAGCTCCTACAATGAGCAGTTCTTC
-	TRBV10-3	16	-	TRBJ1-5	CAISGPTGGSLQPQHF	TGTGCCATCAGTGGCCCGACGGGGGGCTCCCTTCAGCCCCAGCATTTT
-	TRBV9	13	-	TRBJ1-1	CASSVKGTSEAFF	TGTGCCAGCAGCGTAAAAGGGACGTCTGAAGCTTTCTTT
-	TRBV6-5	15	-	TRBJ1-4	CASGSGGAGDEKLFF	TGTGCCAGCGGATCGGGCGGGGCAGGGGATGAAAAACTGTTTTTT
once	TRBV9	15	-	TRBJ2-2	CASSVELENTGELFF	TGTGCCAGCAGCGTAGAACTTGAAAACACCGGGGAGCTGTTTTTT
-	TRBV5-1	15	TRBD2	TRBJ2-5	CASSLAGGVRETRYF	TGCGCCAGCAGCTTGGCCGGGGGGGTTCGAGAGACCCGGTACTTC
once	TRBV18	15	-	TRBJ2-7	CASSSGTFQPGEQYF	TGTGCCAGCTCTTCCGGGACTTTTCAGCCAGGCGAGCAGTACTTC
-	TRBV30	12	TRBD1	TRBJ1-2	CAWRTGVNGYTF	TGTGCCTGGAGAACAGGGGTCAACGGCTACACCTTC
-	TRBV9	17	TRBD2	TRBJ2-3	CASSVRSGGTLTDTQYF	TGTGCCAGCAGCGTAAGAAGCGGGGGGACCCTCACAGATACGCAGTATTTT
-	TRBV12-3/TRBV12-4	13	-	TRBJ2-2	CASTRGATGELFF	TGTGCCAGCACCAGGGGCGCAACCGGGGAGCTGTTTTTT
-	TRBV14	17	-	TRBJ1-3	CASSQALGISSGNTIYF	TGTGCCAGCAGCCAAGCTCTGGGGATCAGTTCTGGAAACACCATATATTTT
-	TRBV12-3/TRBV12-4	13	-	TRBJ1-1	CASSSESQAEAFF	TGTGCCAGCAGCTCCGAGAGCCAAGCTGAAGCTTTCTTT
few	TRBV6-5	15	-	TRBJ2-7	CASSYSIHGTYEQYF	TGTGCCAGCAGTTACTCGATCCACGGAACCTACGAGCAGTACTTC
-	TRBV18	16	TRBD2	TRBJ2-2	CASRGLAGAPAGELFF	TGTGCCAGCCGTGGACTAGCGGGGGCCCCTGCTGGGGAGCTGTTTTTT
-	TRBV2	14	-	TRBJ1-2	CASSEGAENYGYTF	TGTGCCAGCAGTGAAGGGGCAGAGAACTATGGCTACACCTTC
-	TRBV5-8	12	-	TRBJ1-5	CASSWQYQPQHF	TGTGCCAGCAGCTGGCAGTATCAGCCCCAGCATTTT
-	TRBV2	14	TRBD2	TRBJ2-1	CASSWTSGADEQFF	TGTGCCAGCAGTTGGACTAGCGGGGCCGATGAGCAGTTCTTC
-	TRBV18	16	TRBD1	TRBJ1-1	CASSPARGQGDTEAFF	TGTGCCAGCTCACCAGCGAGGGGACAGGGGGACACTGAAGCTTTCTTT
-	TRBV12-3/TRBV12-4	13	-	TRBJ1-1	CASGPGTGTEAFF	TGTGCCAGCGGACCGGGGACGGGCACTGAAGCTTTCTTT
-	TRBV5-6	14	-	TRBJ1-1	CASSLVGPGTEAFF	TGTGCCAGCAGCTTGGTCGGCCCGGGCACTGAAGCTTTCTTT
-	TRBV5-4	16	-	TRBJ2-1	CASSFGGPNPGNEQFF	TGTGCCAGCAGCTTTGGGGGCCCCAACCCGGGGAATGAGCAGTTCTTC
few	TRBV5-1	17	TRBD2	TRBJ2-3	CASSLRPSGESTDTQYF	TGCGCCAGCAGCTTGAGGCCTAGCGGGGAGAGCACAGATACGCAGTATTTT
-	TRBV21-1	16	-	TRBJ1-5	CASSKDTKTSNQPQHF	TGTGCCAGCAGCAAAGACACGAAGACGAGCAATCAGCCCCAGCATTTT
-	TRBV9	14	TRBD1	TRBJ1-1	CASSGGGIDTEAFF	TGTGCCAGCAGCGGAGGGGGCATTGACACTGAAGCTTTCTTT
-	TRBV5-1	13	-	TRBJ2-5	CASSIVVQETQYF	TGCGCCAGCAGCATAGTGGTCCAAGAGACCCAGTACTTC
-	TRBV19	16	-	TRBJ1-6	CASRAGGQTYNSPLHF	TGTGCCAGTAGAGCGGGAGGACAGACCTATAATTCACCCCTCCACTTT
few	TRBV5-5	15	TRBD1	TRBJ2-7	CASSWGTGTHGEQYF	TGTGCCAGCAGCTGGGGGACAGGGACCCACGGCGAGCAGTACTTC
-	TRBV11-2	16	-	TRBJ2-2	CASSFGAQGYTGELFF	TGTGCCAGCAGCTTCGGGGCACAGGGATACACCGGGGAGCTGTTTTTT